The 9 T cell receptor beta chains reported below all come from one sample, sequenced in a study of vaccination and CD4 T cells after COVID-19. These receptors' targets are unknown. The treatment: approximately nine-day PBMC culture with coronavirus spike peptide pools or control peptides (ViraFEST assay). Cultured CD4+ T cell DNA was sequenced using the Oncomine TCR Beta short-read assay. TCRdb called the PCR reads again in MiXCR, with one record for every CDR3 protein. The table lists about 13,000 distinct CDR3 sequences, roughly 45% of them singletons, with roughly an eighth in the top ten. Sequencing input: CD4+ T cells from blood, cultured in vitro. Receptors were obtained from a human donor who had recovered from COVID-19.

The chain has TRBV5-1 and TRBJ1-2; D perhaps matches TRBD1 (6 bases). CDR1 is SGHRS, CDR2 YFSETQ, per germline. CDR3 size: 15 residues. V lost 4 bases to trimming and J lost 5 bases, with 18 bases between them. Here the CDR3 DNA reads TGCGCCAGCAGCCTACAATCGACAGGTCCTTATGGCTACACCTTC. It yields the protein CASSLQSTGPYGYTF.

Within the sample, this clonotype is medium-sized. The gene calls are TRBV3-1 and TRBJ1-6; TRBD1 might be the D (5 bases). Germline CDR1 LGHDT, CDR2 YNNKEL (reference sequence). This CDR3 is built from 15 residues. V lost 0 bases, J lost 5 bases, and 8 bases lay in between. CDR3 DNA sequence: TGTGCCAGCAGCCAAGACAGGGCGGATAATTCACCCCTCCACTTT. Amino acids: CASSQDRADNSPLHF.

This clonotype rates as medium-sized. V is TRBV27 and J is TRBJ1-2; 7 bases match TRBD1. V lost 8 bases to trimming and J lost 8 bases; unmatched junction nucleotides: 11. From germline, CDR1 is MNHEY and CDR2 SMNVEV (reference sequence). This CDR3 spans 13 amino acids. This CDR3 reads CASGGHRGGGYTF. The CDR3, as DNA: TGTGCCAGCGGCGGACACAGGGGAGGGGGCTACACCTTC.

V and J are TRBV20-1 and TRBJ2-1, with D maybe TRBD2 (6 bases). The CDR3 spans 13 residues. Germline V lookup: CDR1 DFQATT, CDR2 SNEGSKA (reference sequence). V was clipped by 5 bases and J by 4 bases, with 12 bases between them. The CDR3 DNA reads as TGCAGTGCTTACTCGGGACTGTACAATGAGCAGTTCTTC. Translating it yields CSAYSGLYNEQFF.

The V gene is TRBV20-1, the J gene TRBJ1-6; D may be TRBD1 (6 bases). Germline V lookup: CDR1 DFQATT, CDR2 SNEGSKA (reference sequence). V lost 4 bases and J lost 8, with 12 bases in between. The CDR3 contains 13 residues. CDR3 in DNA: TGCAGTGCTAAGCAGGGGCTGGATTCACCCCTCCACTTT. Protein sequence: CSAKQGLDSPLHF.

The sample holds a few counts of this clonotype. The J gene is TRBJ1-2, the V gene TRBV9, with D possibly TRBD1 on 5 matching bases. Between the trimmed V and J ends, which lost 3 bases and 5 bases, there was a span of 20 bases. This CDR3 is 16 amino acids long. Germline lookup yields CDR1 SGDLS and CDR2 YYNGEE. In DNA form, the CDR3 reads TGTGCCAGCAGCGCCGGGGGTCGCCAATCCCGATATGGCTACACCTTC. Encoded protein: CASSAGGRQSRYGYTF.

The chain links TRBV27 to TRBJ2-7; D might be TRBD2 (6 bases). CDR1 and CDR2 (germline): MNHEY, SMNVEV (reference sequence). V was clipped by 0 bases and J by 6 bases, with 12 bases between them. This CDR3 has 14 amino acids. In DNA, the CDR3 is TGTGCCAGCAGTTTATCAGGAGGGTATCTCGAGCAGTACTTC. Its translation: CASSLSGGYLEQYF.

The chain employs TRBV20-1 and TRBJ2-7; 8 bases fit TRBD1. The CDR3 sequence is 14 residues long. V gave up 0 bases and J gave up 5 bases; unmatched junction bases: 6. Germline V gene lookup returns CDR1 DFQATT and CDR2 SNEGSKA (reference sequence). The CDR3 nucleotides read TGCAGTGCTAGAGATATTCAGGGGGCGAACGAGCAGTACTTC. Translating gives CSARDIQGANEQYF.

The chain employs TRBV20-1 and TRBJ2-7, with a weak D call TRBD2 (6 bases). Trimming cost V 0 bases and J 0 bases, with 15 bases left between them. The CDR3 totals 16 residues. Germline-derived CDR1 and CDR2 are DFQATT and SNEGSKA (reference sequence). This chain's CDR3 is CSARDESGSPSYEQYF. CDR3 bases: TGCAGTGCTAGAGACGAAAGCGGGTCTCCCTCCTACGAGCAGTACTTC.